This T cell receptor beta chain comes out of a study of CD8 T cells in ankylosing spondylitis. Overall study findings and caveats: A TCR beta motif of several highly homologous variants seemed to mark ankylosing spondylitis blood. Reportedly, matched ankylosing spondylitis synovial fluid was significantly enriched for disease-linked clones. With a CD8+ phenotype, disease-linked clones were relatively rare in peripheral blood.

In regard to this clonotype: The antigen remains unidentified.

Construction of TCR beta libraries was performed using quantitative 5'-RACE with molecular barcodes. TCRdb re-called the 5' RACE reads through MiXCR, storing one row per CDR3 protein. The sample includes about 320,000 distinct CDR3 sequences, about 9.9% seen only once; the top ten take about 10%. V lost 5 bases to trimming and J lost 0 bases, with 11 bases between them. Germline assignment: CDR1 SGDLS and CDR2 YYNGEE. The CDR3 is 15 residues long. Sequenced: blood, either unsorted or a sorted T cell fraction (not recorded which). The genes are TRBV9 and TRBJ2-2; D gene ambiguous. The sequence was collected from a female donor with ankylosing spondylitis or in good health (not recorded which). As DNA, the CDR3 is TGTGCCAGCAGTGGCCCGGCAGCGAACACCGGGGAGCTGTTTTTT. Protein: CASSGPAANTGELFF. The entire variable domain, with the rest obtained from reference TRBV9 and TRBJ2-2, is as follows: DSGVTQTPKHLITATGQRVTLRCSPRSGDLSVYWYQQSLDQGLQFLIQYYNGEERAKGNILERFSAQQFPDLHSELNLSSLELGDSALYFCASSGPAANTGELFFGEGSRLTVL.